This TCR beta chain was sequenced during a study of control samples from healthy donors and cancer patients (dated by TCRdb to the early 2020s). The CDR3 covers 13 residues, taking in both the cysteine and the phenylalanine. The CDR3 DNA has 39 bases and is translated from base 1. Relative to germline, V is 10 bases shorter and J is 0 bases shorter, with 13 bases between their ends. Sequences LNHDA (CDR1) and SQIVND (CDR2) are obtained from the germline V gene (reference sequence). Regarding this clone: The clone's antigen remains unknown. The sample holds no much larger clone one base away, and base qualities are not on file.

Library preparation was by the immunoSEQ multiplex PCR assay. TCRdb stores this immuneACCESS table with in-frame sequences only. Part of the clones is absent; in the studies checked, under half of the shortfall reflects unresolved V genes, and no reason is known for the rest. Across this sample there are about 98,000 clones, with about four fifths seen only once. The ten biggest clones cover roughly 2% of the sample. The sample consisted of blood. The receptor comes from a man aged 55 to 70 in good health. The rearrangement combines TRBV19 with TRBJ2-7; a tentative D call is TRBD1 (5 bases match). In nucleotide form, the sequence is TGTGCCATTCAGGGATTGAGCTCCTACGAGCAGTACTTC. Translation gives CAIQGLSSYEQYF.